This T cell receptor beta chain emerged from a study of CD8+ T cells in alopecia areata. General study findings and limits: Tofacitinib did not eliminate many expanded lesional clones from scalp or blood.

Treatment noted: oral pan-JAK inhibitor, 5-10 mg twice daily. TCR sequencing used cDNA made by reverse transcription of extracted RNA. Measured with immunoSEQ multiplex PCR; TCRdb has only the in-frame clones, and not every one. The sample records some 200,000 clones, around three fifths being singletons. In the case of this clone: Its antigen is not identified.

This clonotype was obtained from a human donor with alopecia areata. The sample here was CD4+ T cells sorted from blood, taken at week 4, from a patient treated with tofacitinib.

The CDR3 DNA reads TGTGCCAGCAGCGAATCCGGATCTAGCACAGATACGCAGTATTTT. Its translation: CASSESGSSTDTQYF. This chain joins TRBV7-3 and TRBJ2-3, with D unclear. In germline, CDR1 is SGHTA, CDR2 FQGTGA. V lost 5 bases, J lost 0 bases, and 12 bases lay in between. This CDR3 region has 15 residues. The full variable domain, rest sourced from reference TRBV7-3 and TRBJ2-3, is GAGVSQTPSNKVTEKGKYVELRCDPISGHTALYWYRQSLGQGPEFLIYFQGTGAADDSGLPNDRFFAVRPEGSVSTLKIQRTERGDSAVYLCASSESGSSTDTQYFGPGTRLTVL.